This T cell receptor (beta chain) comes out of a study of T cell responses to AZD1222 COVID-19 vaccine. V gave up 5 bases and J gave up 5 bases, with 10 bases separating them. The CDR3 length is 12 residues. The germline CDR1 and CDR2 sequences are SEHNR and FQNEAQ (reference sequence). The data were produced by immunoSEQ multiplex PCR, yet TCRdb's version contains in-frame clones alone and is incomplete. Here the sample spans roughly 200,000 clones, approximately 93% being singletons. The origin of this receptor is an adult who received the AZD1222 COVID-19 vaccine. This chain uses TRBV7-9 with TRBJ2-7; tentatively, D is TRBD2 (6 bases). The material was peripheral blood, obtained 28 days after the second AZD1222 dose. CDR3 protein: CASSQTRNEQYF. The CDR3 nucleotides are TGTGCCAGCAGCCAGACTAGGAACGAGCAGTACTTC.